These T cell receptor beta chains were read from a single sample in a study of blood T cell repertoires in COVID-19. The data were produced by immunoSEQ multiplex PCR, yet TCRdb's version contains in-frame clones alone and is incomplete. The sample records about 110,000 clones, 75% to 85% being singletons. The sequenced sample consisted of peripheral blood. Source of these receptors: a woman aged 55-70 years with acute or convalescent COVID-19. CDR3s include the opening cysteine and the closing phenylalanine or tryptophan. D genes are given only for firm matches. Clone size is stated in some rows and not others, as once, few, many or a class when expanded.

>TRBJ1-6|TRBV4-1|.|.|16
CASSQGIPRGNSPLHF
TGCGCCAGCAGCCAGGGAATCCCGCGGGGTAATTCACCCCTCCACTTT
>TRBJ2-7|TRBV7-8|.|TRBD1|14
CASSSSGQGFEQYF
TGTGCCAGCAGCAGCTCGGGACAGGGGTTCGAGCAGTACTTC
>TRBJ1-1|TRBV14|.|.|12
CASSPRDTEAFF
TGTGCCAGCAGCCCTCGGGACACTGAAGCTTTCTTT
>TRBJ1-2|TRBV5-1|.|.|13
CASSREANYGYTF
TGCGCCAGCAGCCGAGAAGCTAACTATGGCTACACCTTC
>TRBJ1-4|TRBV28|.|.|16
CASSLFSRGGQEKLFF
TGTGCCAGCAGTTTATTCAGCCGGGGGGGTCAGGAAAAACTGTTTTTT
>TRBJ1-5|TRBV14|.|.|13
CASSRSSNQPQHF
TGTGCCAGCAGCAGGAGTAGCAATCAGCCCCAGCATTTT
>TRBJ1-4|TRBV20-1|.|TRBD1|14
CSASRSGGSEKLFF
TGCAGTGCTAGTCGATCAGGGGGCAGTGAAAAACTGTTTTTT
>TRBJ1-5|TRBV4-1|.|.|15
CASSQGALGNQPQHF
TGCGCCAGCAGCCAAGGGGCGCTGGGCAATCAGCCCCAGCATTTT
>TRBJ2-6|TRBV6-2/TRBV6-3|.|.|16
CASSPLENSGANVLTF
TGTGCCAGCAGCCCACTCGAAAACTCTGGGGCCAACGTCCTGACTTTC
>TRBJ1-1|TRBV24-1|.|.|14
CATSAPGVGTEAFF
TGTGCCACCAGTGCCCCGGGGGTGGGCACTGAAGCTTTCTTT
>TRBJ1-1|TRBV30|once|.|11
CAGPGNTEAFF
TGTGCCGGGCCAGGGAACACTGAAGCTTTCTTT
>TRBJ2-5|TRBV5-1|.|TRBD1|14
CASSSGQKEETQYF
TGCGCCAGCAGCTCGGGACAGAAAGAAGAGACCCAGTACTTC
>TRBJ1-5|TRBV2|.|TRBD1|15
CASSDGQALNQPQHF
TGTGCCAGCAGTGACGGACAGGCCCTTAATCAGCCCCAGCATTTT
>TRBJ1-5|TRBV7-9|.|.|17
CASSFAGTTGLDQPQHF
TGTGCCAGCAGTTTTGCCGGGACAACCGGACTGGATCAGCCCCAGCATTTT
>TRBJ2-2|TRBV25-1|.|.|14
CASTGATNTGELFF
TGTGCCAGCACCGGTGCAACGAACACCGGGGAGCTGTTTTTT
>TRBJ1-5|TRBV7-2|.|TRBD1|18
CASSLAWDRGGVHQPQHF
TGTGCCAGCAGCTTAGCGTGGGACAGGGGAGGGGTCCATCAGCCCCAGCATTTT
>TRBJ2-5|TRBV11-1|.|TRBD2|14
CASSVGLAKETQYF
TGTGCCAGCAGCGTGGGACTAGCGAAGGAGACCCAGTACTTC